This TCR delta chain originates from a study of gamma-delta T cells after stem cell transplantation (dated by TCRdb to the mid-2010s). Library preparation was by RT-PCR. TCRdb shows the sequencer as Illumina MiSeq. TCRdb reprocessed the public reads with the caller CATT; rows with the same DNA were merged afterwards. Recorded for this sample are about 11,000 delta-chain clones; approximately 40% of them occurred a single time. The top ten hold around 2.8% of the sample. Comment on this clone: Its antigen remains unidentified. The input lacks base qualities; no much larger clone sits a single base away.

From a lookup of the germline V gene, CDR1 and CDR2 are TSWWSYY and QGS. The CDR3 runs 18 residues from the cysteine to the phenylalanine. The only DNA kept is the CDR3, 54 bases in frame from the first base. The germline V end is reduced by 2 bases and the J end by 8 bases; junction bases left unmatched: 16. This sequence was found in a human donor. It is not recorded whose cells these are; they may come from a transplant donor. In this chain, TRDV1 is recombined with TRDJ2, and 8 bases in between align with TRDD3. Specimen: gamma-delta T cells. In nucleotide form, the sequence is TGTGCTCTTGGGGAAAGTCCTACCAGGTACTGGGGGGGGGCACAACTCTTCTTT. This translates into CALGESPTRYWGGAQLFF.